Shown below are 29 T cell receptor beta chains from a single sample sequenced in a study of blood T cell repertoires in COVID-19. Using immunoSEQ multiplex PCR, the repertoire was profiled, and TCRdb retains in-frame clones only, with some absent. The sample records 120,000 or so clones, approximately 81% being singletons. Sequenced: peripheral blood. The receptors here all came from a man in his sixties with acute or convalescent COVID-19.

V gene TRBV28 combines with J gene TRBJ2-3; 9 bases are a match to TRBD2. V trimming: 1 base; J trimming: 5 bases; junction bases outside the gene matches: 7. CDR3 length: 16 amino acids. CDR1 is MDHEN, CDR2 SYDVKM, per germline. DNA for the CDR3: TGTGCCAGCAGTTTATACTCTAGCGGGGTCGTAGATACGCAGTATTTT. It translates to CASSLYSSGVVDTQYF.

This clone was counted a few times. This chain joins TRBV5-1 and TRBJ2-1; 9 bases are shared with TRBD1. The trim removed 4 bases at V and 8 bases at J, leaving 13 bases unmatched. Germline lookup yields CDR1 SGHRS and CDR2 YFSETQ. CDR3 length: 16 amino acids. Here the CDR3 reads CASSVMTGGRFDEQFF. The DNA for the CDR3 is TGCGCCAGCAGCGTAATGACAGGGGGGCGGTTCGATGAGCAGTTCTTC.

J is TRBJ1-1 and V is TRBV9; 8 nucleotides agree with TRBD1. CDR3 length equals 16 residues. The V and J ends lost 3 bases and 6 bases, in that order; junction bases with no gene match: 13. The germline CDR1 and CDR2 sequences are SGDLS and YYNGEE. The CDR3 coding sequence is TGTGCCAGCAGCGCCCAGCCGACAGGGGTTAGGGCTGAAGCTTTCTTT. Its protein product is CASSAQPTGVRAEAFF. The entire variable domain, with the rest obtained from reference TRBV9 and TRBJ1-1, is as follows: DSGVTQTPKHLITATGQRVTLRCSPRSGDLSVYWYQQSLDQGLQFLIQYYNGEERAKGNILERFSAQQFPDLHSELNLSSLELGDSALYFCASSAQPTGVRAEAFFGQGTRLTVV.

The chain links TRBV5-1 to TRBJ2-1; 13 bases are a match to TRBD2. Unmatched junction bases numbered 4, after V lost 1 base and J lost 6 bases. Germline loops: CDR1 SGHRS, CDR2 YFSETQ. The CDR3 loop spans 16 amino acids. The CDR3 sequence is CASSLTSGRATNEQFF. The CDR3 DNA follows: TGCGCCAGCAGCTTGACTAGCGGGAGGGCCACCAATGAGCAGTTCTTC.

The V gene is TRBV4-2, the J gene TRBJ2-1, with a weak D call TRBD2 (6 bases). V lost 3 bases and J 5 bases, leaving 14 bases between the germline ends. The CDR3 is made up of 15 amino acids. The germline gives CDR1 LGHNA, CDR2 YNFKEQ. CDR3 loop: CASSHNGGSNNEQFF. CDR3 DNA: TGTGCCAGCAGCCATAACGGGGGTTCCAACAATGAGCAGTTCTTC.

This chain connects TRBV15 to TRBJ2-1, with 11 nucleotides matching TRBD2. Germline V gene data show CDR1 as LNHNV and CDR2 as YYDKDF (reference sequence). The CDR3 has 15 residues. The V segment lost 1 base and the J segment 7 bases; nucleotides outside the gene matches: 3. The CDR3 DNA sequence: TGTGCCACCAGCAGAGTCCTAGCGGGAGGAAATGAGCAGTTCTTC. This encodes CATSRVLAGGNEQFF.

The V call is TRBV11-3, the J call TRBJ2-7; D call uncertain. This CDR3 comprises 14 residues. V lost 1 base to trimming and J lost 0 bases, with 7 bases between them. Germline-derived CDR1 and CDR2 are SGHNT and YENEEA. Here the CDR3 DNA reads TGTGCCAGCAGCTTAGTGGCCAGCTCCTACGAGCAGTACTTC. Translation gives CASSLVASSYEQYF.

The V and J genes are TRBV6-5 and TRBJ2-1, with 8 bases lining up with TRBD2. The ends lost 10 bases at V and 6 bases at J; junction bases unmatched: 14. Germline CDR1 is MNHEY and CDR2 is SVGAGI. The CDR3 extends over 15 amino acids. In nucleotides, the CDR3 is TGTGCCACTCGAGCCAGGCTAGCGGGCGGCAATGAGCAGTTCTTC. It is translated as CATRARLAGGNEQFF.

The V gene is TRBV6-5, the J gene TRBJ1-2; the match to TRBD1 covers 7 bases. The germline V gene has CDR1 MNHEY and CDR2 SVGAGI. The CDR3 length is 14 residues. The V gene end was trimmed by 6 bases and the J gene end by 3 bases; junction bases not matched to a gene: 7. CDR3 nucleotides: TGTGCCAGCAGACGGACAGGAGATTACTATGGCTACACCTTC. Residues: CASRRTGDYYGYTF.

The rearrangement uses TRBV12-5 and TRBJ2-7; the D gene is possibly TRBD2 (6 bases). The V and J ends lost 7 bases and 2 bases respectively, with 15 bases between them. CDR3 length: 14 amino acids. Germline loops: CDR1 LGHNT, CDR2 FRNRAP. The CDR3 sequence is CASAHSSDAYEQYF. Written as DNA, the CDR3 is TGTGCTAGTGCCCACTCTAGCGATGCCTACGAGCAGTACTTC.

The chain is built from TRBV7-8 and TRBJ1-5; perhaps TRBD1 as D (6 bases). This CDR3 has 13 amino acids. Germline CDR1 SGHVS, CDR2 FQNEAQ. V lost 1 base and J 11 bases, leaving 12 bases between the germline ends. The CDR3 reads CASSLGQEQTQHF. CDR3 bases: TGTGCCAGCAGCTTAGGACAGGAGCAAACCCAGCATTTT. Supplemented by reference TRBV7-8 and TRBJ1-5, the full variable domain reads GAGVSQSPRYKVAKRGQDVALRCDPISGHVSLFWYQQALGQGPEFLTYFQNEAQLDKSGLPSDRFFAERPEGSVSTLKIQRTQQEDSAVYLCASSLGQEQTQHFGDGTRLSIL.

The chain has TRBV27 and TRBJ1-6; D remains ambiguous. V dropped 4 bases and J dropped 5 bases, with 6 bases sitting between them. In germline, CDR1 is MNHEY, CDR2 SMNVEV (reference sequence). This CDR3 comprises 13 residues. Here the CDR3 DNA reads TGTGCCAGCAGTTCAACGGATAATTCACCCCTCCACTTT. Amino acid sequence: CASSSTDNSPLHF.

The chain links TRBV7-2 to TRBJ2-3, with 8 nucleotides matching TRBD2. Germline values: CDR1 SGHTA, CDR2 FQGNSA. Trimming cost V 4 bases and J 6 bases; bases outside gene matches: 15. The CDR3 covers 17 residues. CDR3: CASSWFSLAGGSDTQYF. The CDR3, as DNA: TGTGCCAGCAGCTGGTTTAGCCTAGCGGGTGGTTCGGATACGCAGTATTTT.

The V and J genes are TRBV7-7 and TRBJ2-5; no definite D call. This CDR3 has 14 residues. Germline CDR1 and CDR2: SSHAT and FNYEAQ (reference sequence). V was cut by 2 bases and J by 7 bases, with 14 bases left in between. The CDR3 spells CASSLSGQDGTQYF. CDR3 nucleotide sequence: TGTGCCAGCAGCTTATCCGGCCAGGATGGGACCCAGTACTTC.

This chain uses TRBV24-1 with TRBJ2-2; 9 nucleotides match TRBD2. Germline trimming cut 4 bases from V and 2 bases from J; bases unmatched to any gene: 4. The CDR3 extends over 16 amino acids. The germline gives CDR1 KGHDR, CDR2 SFDVKD. CDR3 sequence: CATSETSGTNTGELFF. The CDR3 DNA sequence: TGTGCCACCAGTGAGACTAGCGGAACTAACACCGGGGAGCTGTTTTTT.

The chain joins TRBV6-4 to TRBJ2-3, with 10 bases fitting TRBD1. The CDR3 covers 15 residues. From germline, CDR1 is MRHNA and CDR2 SNTAGT. After removal of 2 bases from V and 2 bases from J, the junction contained 1 base not matched to a gene. The CDR3 DNA sequence: TGTGCCAGCAGTGACGGGACAGGGGCCACAGATACGCAGTATTTT. This codes for CASSDGTGATDTQYF.

The genes are TRBV5-6 and TRBJ2-3, with 8 nucleotides matching TRBD2. CDR1 and CDR2 (germline): SGHDT, YYEEEE. V lost 0 bases, J lost 5 bases, and 8 bases stayed unmatched. The CDR3 spans 16 residues. The CDR3 DNA sequence: TGTGCCAGCAGCTTGGGTAGCGGGGAAATTCAAGATACGCAGTATTTT. It is translated as CASSLGSGEIQDTQYF.

The rearrangement joins TRBV6-5 to TRBJ1-4; D remains ambiguous. Germline V gives CDR1 MNHEY, CDR2 SVGAGI. This CDR3 region has 12 residues. V was trimmed by 6 bases and J by 8 bases, leaving 10 bases between them. Here the CDR3 reads CASRASGEKLFF. In DNA, the CDR3 is TGTGCCAGCAGGGCTTCAGGAGAAAAACTGTTTTTT.

The chain recombines TRBV11-2 with TRBJ1-1; possible D gene TRBD1, 5 bases. This CDR3 is built from 14 residues. Germline V gene lookup returns CDR1 SGHAT and CDR2 FQNNGV. V lost 3 bases, J lost 1 base, and 9 bases lay in between. CDR3 sequence reads: CASSFFTGNTEAFF. The CDR3 DNA sequence: TGTGCCAGCAGCTTCTTTACAGGGAACACTGAAGCTTTCTTT.

The chain links TRBV6-5 to TRBJ1-1; weak D call: TRBD1 (6 bases). The length of the CDR3 is 12 residues. V was trimmed by 8 bases and J by 4 bases, leaving 11 bases between them. Per the germline V gene, CDR1 is MNHEY and CDR2 is SVGAGI. CDR3 in DNA: TGTGCCAGCGGGGGCCAGGCCACTGAAGCTTTCTTT. It codes for CASGGQATEAFF.

This chain joins TRBV2 and TRBJ2-4, with TRBD1 matching over 7 bases. The junction had 5 bases not matched to a gene; V was cut back by 6 bases and J by 0 bases. The germline V gene has CDR1 SNHLY and CDR2 FYNNEI. The CDR3 is 15 residues long. CDR3 residues: CASRVQGLAKNIQYF. DNA of the CDR3: TGTGCCAGCAGGGTACAGGGGCTAGCCAAAAACATTCAGTACTTC.

The chain links TRBV5-1 to TRBJ1-5, with 7 bases that match TRBD1. Trimming took 4 bases from V and 5 from J; bases not matched to a gene: 3. This CDR3 contains 13 residues. Germline loops: CDR1 SGHRS, CDR2 YFSETQ. CDR3 residues: CASSQGGDQPQHF. For the CDR3, the DNA is TGCGCCAGCAGCCAGGGGGGCGATCAGCCCCAGCATTTT.

The sample holds one count of this clone. The V gene is TRBV9, the J gene TRBJ1-2, with 7 bases identical to TRBD1. The CDR3 extends over 16 amino acids. CDR1 and CDR2 from the germline V gene are SGDLS and YYNGEE. The junction had 13 bases not matched to a gene; V was cut back by 4 bases and J by 4 bases. CDR3 residues: CASSPHQGQLSYGYTF. The CDR3 DNA is TGTGCCAGCAGCCCCCACCAGGGACAGCTAAGCTATGGCTACACCTTC.

This clone has more than one count but fewer than ten. The chain joins TRBV13 to TRBJ1-1, with unresolved D. Germline V lookup: CDR1 PRHDT, CDR2 FYEKMQ (reference sequence). V was shortened by 7 bases and J by 1 base, with 31 bases between the two germline ends. The CDR3 runs to 20 residues. CDR3 residues: CASNLKNTSPGGGSNTEAFF. In DNA, the CDR3 is TGTGCCAGCAACCTGAAAAATACCTCCCCCGGTGGCGGGTCGAACACTGAAGCTTTCTTT.

The rearrangement joins TRBV2 to TRBJ1-2; D not resolved. There are 14 residues in the CDR3. Trimming took off 2 bases at V and 8 bases at J, with 15 bases between the two ends. Germline CDR1 SNHLY, CDR2 FYNNEI. The CDR3 loop reads CASSESGRRVGYTF. CDR3 DNA: TGTGCCAGCAGTGAAAGCGGGCGGCGGGTGGGCTACACCTTC.

This clone was seen just once. This chain uses TRBV7-9 with TRBJ2-1; a possible D gene is TRBD2 (5 bases). Germline V gene lookup returns CDR1 SEHNR and CDR2 FQNEAQ (reference sequence). The V gene lost 5 bases and the J gene lost 0 bases, with 11 bases spanning the gap. The CDR3 is made up of 15 amino acids. The DNA for the CDR3 is TGTGCCAGCAGCCCCACTAGTGGCTCCTACAATGAGCAGTTCTTC. It encodes CASSPTSGSYNEQFF.

The V call is TRBV30, the J call TRBJ1-3, with D hard to call. This CDR3 spans 13 amino acids. Germline assignment: CDR1 GTSNPN and CDR2 SVGIG (reference sequence). Trimming cost V 6 bases and J 0 bases, with 9 bases left between them. The CDR3 DNA reads as TGTGCCTGTCAACAGAGCTCTGGAAACACCATATATTTT. Amino acid sequence: CACQQSSGNTIYF.

V is TRBV11-3 and J is TRBJ2-1; tentatively, D is TRBD1 (6 bases). The CDR3 has 14 residues. Trimming shortened V by 5 bases and J by 5 bases, and 13 bases separated the two germline ends. The V gene's germline CDR1 is SGHNT and CDR2 YENEEA. The CDR3 here is CASSLPQGNNEQFF. The CDR3 region has the DNA TGTGCCAGCAGCCTGCCACAGGGTAACAATGAGCAGTTCTTC.

This clone occurred a few times. For the CDR3, the DNA is TGTGCCAGCAGCCGGGACTCAGGGTACAATCAGCCCCAGCATTTT. Encoded protein: CASSRDSGYNQPQHF. The V call is TRBV5-6, the J call TRBJ1-5; D might be TRBD1 (5 bases). Germline-derived CDR1 and CDR2 are SGHDT and YYEEEE. This CDR3 contains 15 residues. V was clipped by 4 bases and J by 3 bases, with 14 bases between them.